The following is a TCR beta chain sequence with its context. Its antigen is still unknown. This CDR3 is built from 15 residues. V shed 5 bases, J shed 5 bases, and the junction held 5 bases outside the gene matches. Germline V lookup: CDR1 LNHDA, CDR2 SQIVND (reference sequence). At cycle 4 day 1, cycle 7 day 1, and baseline, blood was sampled. The data were obtained in a study of OX40 agonist ivuxolimab in advanced cancers. Across the whole study: At 0.01 to 10 mg/kg, ivuxolimab was administered intravenously to patients every 2 weeks. Patients undergoing dose escalation presented with hepatocellular carcinoma, melanoma, renal cell or head and neck cancer. Findings and caveats of the study: There were also nonresponders showing low normalized T-cell clonal expansion.

The method was immunoSEQ multiplex PCR; TCRdb's version includes in-frame clones alone and lacks a portion of them. The data show 9,500 to 15,000 clones, around four fifths seen once. The source is an adult with an advanced solid tumor such as melanoma, head and neck, liver or kidney cancer. This chain joins TRBV19 and TRBJ1-6, with 8 bases aligning to TRBD1. The sequences come from CD4+ or CD8+ T cells sorted from blood, collected in a trial of the OX40 agonist ivuxolimab. CDR3 amino acids: CASSYRTGNNSPLHF. CDR3 in DNA: TGTGCCAGTAGTTACCGGACAGGGAATAATTCACCCCTCCACTTT.